The 23 T cell receptor beta chains reported below all come from one sample, sequenced in a study of patients and donors after allogeneic stem cell transplantation. TCRdb fed the RT-PCR reads into MiXCR, producing one record per CDR3 protein. The table lists around 1,600 distinct CDR3 sequences, about 3.5% of them singletons. The specimen was blood, either unsorted or a sorted T cell fraction (not recorded which). The receptors come from a human donor who was either an allogeneic HSCT recipient or a stem cell or donor lymphocyte infusion donor (not recorded which). It is not recorded whose cells these are; they may come from a transplant donor.

The chain combines TRBV5-1 with TRBJ2-3, with D perhaps TRBD1 (6 bases). Between the trimmed V and J ends, which lost 0 bases and 2 bases, there was a span of 13 bases. CDR1 and CDR2 from the germline V gene are SGHRS and YFSETQ. CDR3 length equals 16 residues. The CDR3 DNA is TGCGCCAGCAGCTTGGGACAGGCGAGGGACACAGATACGCAGTATTTT. It codes for CASSLGQARDTDTQYF.

The gene calls are TRBV10-3 and TRBJ1-1; D is unresolved. Between the trimmed V and J ends, which lost 4 bases and 5 bases, there was a span of 5 bases. The length of the CDR3 is 11 residues. The germline V gene has CDR1 ENHRY and CDR2 SYGVKD. In DNA, the CDR3 is TGTGCCATCAGTGGCGAGACTGAAGCTTTCTTT. Encoded protein: CAISGETEAFF.

CDR3 sequence: CASSPDRGRVEKLFF. The CDR3 DNA is TGTGCCAGCAGCCCAGACAGGGGTCGAGTGGAAAAACTGTTTTTT. The chain carries TRBV7-8 and TRBJ1-4; 8 bases are shared with TRBD1. With V trimmed by 5 bases and J by 8 bases, 10 bases remained unmatched. CDR1 is SGHVS and CDR2 is FQNEAQ in the germline V gene. The CDR3 contains 15 residues.

This clonotype was seen a few times. The chain is built from TRBV6-2 or TRBV6-3 and TRBJ2-7; TRBD1 matches at 11 bases. The CDR3 is 16 amino acids. Trimming removed 2 bases from V and 5 bases from J; junction bases left unmatched: 8. Per the germline V gene, CDR1 is MNHEY and CDR2 is SVGEGT. Here the CDR3 DNA reads TGTGCCAGCAGTTACCCCGGGACAGGGGGGGTCCACGAGCAGTACTTC. This sequence encodes CASSYPGTGGVHEQYF.

The V gene is TRBV12-3 or TRBV12-4, the J gene TRBJ1-4; 12 bases align to TRBD1. The CDR3 runs to 15 residues. V was pared by 5 bases and J by 4 bases, with 2 bases of the junction left unmatched. Written as DNA, the CDR3 is TGTGCCAGCAGTCGGGACAGGGGGCGTAATGAAAAACTGTTTTTT. Amino acids: CASSRDRGRNEKLFF.

The genes are TRBV29-1 and TRBJ1-2; possibly TRBD1 for D (5 bases). The germline V gene has CDR1 SQVTM and CDR2 ANQGSEA. V dropped 0 bases and J dropped 7 bases, with 9 bases sitting between them. This CDR3 comprises 12 residues. The CDR3 reads CSVEDSGGGYTF. CDR3 sequence (DNA): TGCAGCGTTGAAGATTCGGGGGGTGGCTACACCTTC.

There are a few counts of this clonotype. The chain has TRBV29-1 and TRBJ2-7, with 8 nucleotides matching TRBD1. Germline V CDR1 and CDR2: SQVTM, ANQGSEA. The CDR3 length is 16 residues. The J segment lost 8 bases and the V segment lost 7 bases, leaving 22 bases of the junction unmatched. CDR3: CSARTGNSPQRSKQYF. The CDR3 DNA reads as TGCAGCGCTCGGACAGGGAACAGTCCCCAGAGGAGTAAGCAGTACTTC.

This clonotype is termed medium-sized. The V and J genes are TRBV7-6 and TRBJ2-3; TRBD1 agrees at 8 bases. Germline trimming cut 0 bases from V and 6 bases from J; bases unmatched to any gene: 5. The CDR3 extends over 15 amino acids. Germline V gene sequence: CDR1 SGHVS, CDR2 FNYEAQ. CDR3 DNA: TGTGCCAGCAGCTTAGCGCCGGGACAGGCGGATACGCAGTATTTT. It is translated as CASSLAPGQADTQYF.

J is TRBJ2-1 and V is TRBV29-1; TRBD2 might be the D (6 bases). The germline V gene has CDR1 SQVTM and CDR2 ANQGSEA. The CDR3 is 12 residues long. Trimming removed 3 bases at V and 9 bases at J, with 12 bases between. The CDR3 protein is CSVEGLSTEQFF. For the CDR3, the DNA is TGCAGCGTTGAGGGACTGTCCACTGAGCAGTTCTTC.

This clonotype is medium-sized by share. V gene TRBV19 combines with J gene TRBJ1-5; D is undetermined. CDR3 length: 11 amino acids. V dropped 7 bases and J dropped 2 bases, with 3 bases sitting between them. Germline V gene lookup returns CDR1 LNHDA and CDR2 SQIVND (reference sequence). The CDR3 reads CASMGNQPQHF. The CDR3 region has the DNA TGTGCCAGTATGGGCAATCAGCCCCAGCATTTT. The variable domain in full, completed from reference TRBV19 and TRBJ1-5, reads DGGITQSPKYLFRKEGQNVTLSCEQNLNHDAMYWYRQDPGQGLRLIYYSQIVNDFQKGDIAEGYSVSREKKESFPLTVTSAQKNPTAFYLCASMGNQPQHFGDGTRLSIL.

By share of the sample, this clonotype is large. The chain is built from TRBV9 and TRBJ2-2; unclear D gene. This CDR3 region has 13 residues. Germline V gene lookup returns CDR1 SGDLS and CDR2 YYNGEE. V was cut by 2 bases and J by 5 bases, with 7 bases left in between. DNA for the CDR3: TGTGCCAGCAGCGTGAGGCGGACCGGGGAGCTGTTTTTT. Protein sequence: CASSVRRTGELFF.

By share, this clonotype ranks as large. This rearrangement joins TRBV29-1 to TRBJ2-3; a weak D match, TRBD2 (6 bases). The CDR3 runs to 15 residues. With 4 bases removed from V and 3 bases from J, the gap between germline ends came to 17 bases. Looked up from germline, CDR1 is SQVTM and CDR2 is ANQGSEA. The CDR3 loop reads CSVAKRELGTDTQYF. The CDR3 DNA is TGCAGCGTTGCAAAACGGGAGTTGGGTACAGATACGCAGTATTTT.

By share of the sample, this clonotype is medium-sized (0.01 to 0.1%). This rearrangement joins TRBV6-5 to TRBJ2-7, with 8 nucleotides matching TRBD1. The CDR3 totals 11 residues. With V trimmed by 8 bases and J by 5 bases, 2 bases remained unmatched. The germline gives CDR1 MNHEY, CDR2 SVGAGI. CDR3 in amino acids: CASRDRHEQYF. DNA of the CDR3: TGTGCCAGCCGGGACAGGCACGAGCAGTACTTC.

This clonotype was picked up a small number of times. The CDR3: CSVAQGTHETQYF. In DNA form, the CDR3 reads TGCAGCGTTGCACAGGGGACGCATGAGACCCAGTACTTC. The gene calls are TRBV29-1 and TRBJ2-5; TRBD1 aligns across 7 bases. The germline gives CDR1 SQVTM, CDR2 ANQGSEA. This CDR3 comprises 13 residues. The V segment lost 4 bases and the J segment 5 bases; nucleotides outside the gene matches: 7.

This clonotype is deemed medium-sized. V is TRBV6-2 or TRBV6-3 and J is TRBJ2-5, with unresolved D. Germline CDR1 is MNHEY and CDR2 is SVGEGT. The ends were cut back, 0 bases at V and 4 bases at J, with 0 bases in the middle. CDR3 length equals 11 residues. The CDR3 reads CASSYSETQYF. In DNA form, the CDR3 reads TGTGCCAGCAGTTACTCAGAGACCCAGTACTTC.

This clonotype has more than one count but fewer than ten. The chain employs TRBV7-2 and TRBJ2-1; D call uncertain. Trimming took 6 bases from V and 5 from J, leaving 8 bases between them. Looked up from germline, CDR1 is SGHTA and CDR2 is FQGNSA. CDR3 length: 12 amino acids. CDR3 nucleotide sequence: TGTGCCAGCAGAGTCGTCAACAATGAGCAGTTCTTC. It is translated as CASRVVNNEQFF.

This clonotype is categorized as medium-sized. The chain is built from TRBV4-1 and TRBJ1-1, with 7 nucleotides matching TRBD1. With 5 bases clipped from V and 4 bases from J, the junction kept 1 base outside the gene matches. Germline V gene sequence: CDR1 MGHRA, CDR2 YSYEKL. The CDR3 sequence is 12 residues long. The CDR3 sequence: CASSRTGTEAFF. CDR3 nucleotide sequence: TGCGCCAGCAGCAGGACAGGCACTGAAGCTTTCTTT.

The chain carries TRBV6-2 or TRBV6-3 and TRBJ1-2; TRBD1 matches at 9 bases. Germline loops: CDR1 MNHEY, CDR2 SVGEGT. V shed 2 bases and J 4 bases; nucleotides not matched to a gene: 5. The CDR3 has 15 residues. The CDR3 DNA sequence: TGTGCCAGCAGTTACCGGGGACAGGGTGTCTATGGCTACACCTTC. Its translation is CASSYRGQGVYGYTF.

By share, this clonotype ranks as large (0.1 to 1%). This rearrangement joins TRBV5-1 to TRBJ2-2, with 9 bases fitting TRBD2. Per the germline V gene, CDR1 is SGHRS and CDR2 is YFSETQ. The CDR3 extends over 16 amino acids. With V trimmed by 2 bases and J by 0 bases, 2 bases remained unmatched. The CDR3 is CASSLRLAANTGELFF. CDR3 in DNA: TGCGCCAGCAGCTTACGACTAGCGGCGAACACCGGGGAGCTGTTTTTT.

By share of the sample, this clonotype is medium-sized. The chain carries TRBV12-3 or TRBV12-4 and TRBJ1-5; no clear D gene. V dropped 6 bases and J dropped 7 bases, with 16 bases sitting between them. The CDR3 length is 14 residues. The chain's CDR3 is CASSLEAVTQPQHF. For the CDR3, the DNA is TGTGCCAGCAGCCTTGAGGCAGTCACACAGCCCCAGCATTTT.

This clonotype is medium-sized in the sample. The chain employs TRBV11-2 and TRBJ2-5; the D gene is possibly TRBD1 (6 bases). The germline V gene has CDR1 SGHAT and CDR2 FQNNGV. The CDR3 loop spans 15 amino acids. V was trimmed by 2 bases and J by 3 bases, leaving 13 bases between them. DNA for the CDR3: TGTGCCAGCAGCTTATCGATCAGGACAGAAGAGACCCAGTACTTC. Its translation is CASSLSIRTEETQYF.

The rearrangement uses TRBV5-1 and TRBJ2-7; 12 bases are shared with TRBD2. V shed 0 bases, J shed 2 bases, and the junction held 9 bases outside the gene matches. The CDR3 is made up of 18 amino acids. Germline CDR1 SGHRS, CDR2 YFSETQ. CDR3 DNA sequence: TGCGCCAGCAGCTTGGAACCTAGCGGGAGGGGAGCTACCTACGAGCAGTACTTC. Protein sequence: CASSLEPSGRGATYEQYF.

By its share, this clonotype is medium-sized. The gene calls are TRBV12-3 or TRBV12-4 and TRBJ2-3; 7 positions match TRBD1. The CDR3 covers 15 residues. V was pared by 4 bases and J by 4 bases, with 8 bases of the junction left unmatched. The CDR3 here is CASSYEGASSDTQYF. CDR3 sequence (DNA): TGTGCCAGCAGTTACGAGGGGGCTAGCTCAGATACGCAGTATTTT.